This T cell receptor (beta chain) was sequenced during a study of blood T cell repertoires in COVID-19. Whole-study context: Spain, Italy and the United States supplied samples that represented acute and convalescent COVID-19. Sample material is recorded as cDNA or gDNA derived from T cells, B-cell-depleted T cells, or PBMCs.

CDR3 length equals 15 residues. CDR1 is SEHNR and CDR2 is FQNEAQ in the germline V gene (reference sequence). Losses at the gene ends were 3 bases for V and 6 bases for J; bases not matched to a gene: 6. Original analysis: Nucleated cell number was recorded as an estimate derived from reference gene primer amplification. TCRdb keeps only in-frame clones here, not all; method: immunoSEQ multiplex PCR. The V and J calls and clone size come from that table; D and trimming were worked out from the DNA. Among over 150,000 clones listed, about 90% were seen once. The chain employs TRBV7-9 and TRBJ2-1; 9 nucleotides align to TRBD2. This clonotype was obtained from a man in his forties or fifties with acute or convalescent COVID-19. Input material: peripheral blood. The CDR3 DNA follows: TGTGCCAGCAGCTTTACTAGCGGGTATTCCAATGAGCAGTTCTTC. The encoded protein is CASSFTSGYSNEQFF.